Following are 16 T cell receptor beta chains from one sample sequenced in a study of cytomegalovirus exposure and HLA in healthy donors. PCR was performed using 60 Vbeta and 13 Jbeta primers. Clones were read by immunoSEQ multiplex PCR, and TCRdb kept only the in-frame ones, dropping some. Found here are 140,000 to 150,000 clones, almost 80% of them singletons; the top ten hold approximately 6.9%. The sequenced sample was PBMCs. These receptors were obtained from a woman aged 40 to 50 in good health and CMV-seropositive.

The CDR3 is CASGSRDRDSYEQYF. The DNA of the CDR3 is TGTGCCAGCGGGTCCCGGGACAGGGACTCCTACGAGCAGTACTTC. The J gene is TRBJ2-7, the V gene TRBV27; TRBD1 matches 9 bases. Germline lookup yields CDR1 MNHEY and CDR2 SMNVEV (reference sequence). This CDR3 contains 15 residues. The V segment lost 8 bases and the J segment 0 bases; nucleotides outside the gene matches: 8.

This chain uses TRBV2 with TRBJ1-1; D is ambiguous. CDR3 length: 13 residues. Germline CDR1 SNHLY, CDR2 FYNNEI. Trimming removed 4 bases from V and 4 bases from J, with 10 bases in between. The CDR3 region is CASSGKRGTEAFF. DNA of the CDR3: TGTGCCAGCAGTGGGAAGAGAGGCACTGAAGCTTTCTTT. The full variable domain, its missing parts supplied by reference TRBV2 and TRBJ1-1, is EPEVTQTPSHQVTQMGQEVILRCVPISNHLYFYWYRQILGQKVEFLVSFYNNEISEKSEIFDDQFSVERPDGSNFTLKIRSTKLEDSAMYFCASSGKRGTEAFFGQGTRLTVV.

This clone was detected only a few times. The chain links TRBV30 to TRBJ1-2, with D possibly TRBD1 on 5 matching bases. The CDR3 totals 15 residues. Germline lookup yields CDR1 GTSNPN and CDR2 SVGIG (reference sequence). Deletions cut 3 bases from V and 3 bases from J, with 17 bases between. The CDR3 region is CAWSELGLYDYGYTF. The CDR3 nucleotides read TGTGCCTGGAGCGAATTGGGGCTGTACGACTATGGCTACACCTTC.

The chain combines TRBV7-9 with TRBJ2-1, with 13 nucleotides matching TRBD2. CDR3 length: 16 residues. V dropped 7 bases and J dropped 9; count of bases not matched to a gene: 12. CDR1 is SEHNR and CDR2 is FQNEAQ in the germline V gene (reference sequence). CDR3 in amino acids: CASTLTSGGFNGEQFF. CDR3 in DNA: TGTGCCAGCACTTTGACTAGCGGGGGGTTTAACGGTGAGCAGTTCTTC.

The rearrangement joins TRBV5-5 to TRBJ2-7; maybe TRBD1 (8 bases). The CDR3 runs to 15 residues. V was clipped by 5 bases and J by 5 bases, with 20 bases between them. Germline values: CDR1 SGHKS, CDR2 YYEKEE (reference sequence). The CDR3 loop reads CASRSGQGGFHEQYF. The CDR3 bases are TGTGCCAGCAGATCCGGACAGGGAGGGTTTCACGAGCAGTACTTC.

V and J are TRBV7-9 and TRBJ1-6; 12 bases align to TRBD1. Trimming removed 7 bases from V and 10 bases from J; junction bases left unmatched: 8. The CDR3 is 15 residues long. Germline V gene lookup returns CDR1 SEHNR and CDR2 FQNEAQ (reference sequence). CDR3 sequence: CASTIAGTGGSPLHF. CDR3 DNA sequence: TGTGCCAGCACCATAGCCGGGACAGGGGGCTCACCCCTCCACTTT.

This chain connects TRBV25-1 to TRBJ2-5; 9 nucleotides align to TRBD1. Per the germline V gene, CDR1 is MGHDK and CDR2 is SYGVNS. The CDR3 is 15 amino acids. V lost 7 bases, J lost 3 bases, and 9 bases stayed unmatched. The chain's CDR3 is CASNQPGQGKETQYF. The CDR3 nucleotides read TGTGCCAGCAATCAGCCGGGACAGGGTAAAGAGACCCAGTACTTC.

CDR3 amino acids: CASIVTGPETQYF. As DNA, the CDR3 is TGTGCCAGCATCGTTACAGGGCCTGAGACCCAGTACTTC. The chain uses TRBV7-9 and TRBJ2-5; D might be TRBD1 (6 bases). V was shortened by 7 bases and J by 5 bases, with 14 bases between the two germline ends. The CDR3 runs to 13 residues. Germline CDR1 is SEHNR and CDR2 is FQNEAQ (reference sequence).

J is TRBJ1-2 and V is TRBV6-1; TRBD1 agrees at 7 bases. The CDR3 is 15 residues long. CDR1 and CDR2 from the germline V gene are MNHNS and SASEGT. V dropped 2 bases and J dropped 4; count of bases not matched to a gene: 7. The DNA for the CDR3 is TGTGCCAGCAGTGAACGTCCCACAGGGGCCTATGGCTACACCTTC. This encodes CASSERPTGAYGYTF.

The genes are TRBV5-6 and TRBJ2-3; TRBD2 matches at 10 bases. Germline CDR1 and CDR2: SGHDT and YYEEEE. V was pared by 4 bases and J by 4 bases, with 9 bases of the junction left unmatched. CDR3 length equals 16 residues. CDR3 nucleotides: TGTGCCAGCAGCGGGCGAGCGGGGGGGGCGGCAGATACGCAGTATTTT. It encodes CASSGRAGGAADTQYF.

The chain is built from TRBV19 and TRBJ2-3, with TRBD1 identical over 10 bases. J gave up 4 bases and V 9 bases, and 10 bases lay outside the gene matches. Germline CDR1 is LNHDA and CDR2 is SQIVND (reference sequence). CDR3 length: 15 residues. CDR3 loop: CASSVTGGAADTQYF. The CDR3 region has the DNA TGTGCCAGCTCTGTGACAGGGGGCGCGGCAGATACGCAGTATTTT.

The rearrangement uses TRBV2 and TRBJ1-2, with D perhaps matching TRBD1 (5 bases). This CDR3 is 13 amino acids long. With 6 bases removed from V and 3 bases from J, the gap between germline ends came to 11 bases. CDR1 and CDR2 (germline): SNHLY, FYNNEI. DNA for the CDR3: TGTGCCAGCAGCCTTACAGGTGACTATGGCTACACCTTC. It yields the protein CASSLTGDYGYTF.

The chain uses TRBV13 and TRBJ2-3; TRBD2 matches at 10 bases. In germline, CDR1 is PRHDT, CDR2 FYEKMQ (reference sequence). Trimming cost V 2 bases and J 6 bases; bases outside gene matches: 5. The CDR3 has 15 amino acids. CDR3 in DNA: TGTGCCAGCAGCTTACTAGCGGGGGAAGCGGATACGCAGTATTTT. Translation gives CASSLLAGEADTQYF.

The V gene is TRBV12-5, the J gene TRBJ2-5, with 8 bases that match TRBD2. The ends lost 5 bases at V and 7 bases at J; junction bases unmatched: 12. The CDR3 length is 15 residues. Germline CDR1 is LGHNT and CDR2 is FRNRAP. CDR3 bases: TGTGCTAGTGGTGACGGGGGGGGTAGAAAGGGGACCCAGTACTTC. This codes for CASGDGGGRKGTQYF.

V usage is TRBV12-5 and J usage is TRBJ1-1; 10 nucleotides align to TRBD1. This CDR3 is built from 15 residues. CDR1 and CDR2 from the germline V gene are LGHNT and FRNRAP. The ends lost 5 bases at V and 5 bases at J; junction bases unmatched: 8. The DNA of the CDR3 is TGTGCTAGTGGTGCGACAGGGGGCGTCAAGACTGAAGCTTTCTTT. Protein sequence: CASGATGGVKTEAFF.

V gene TRBV6-5 combines with J gene TRBJ1-3; 8 bases are shared with TRBD1. Per the germline V gene, CDR1 is MNHEY and CDR2 is SVGAGI. V was clipped by 6 bases and J by 4 bases; unmatched bases: 8. This CDR3 has 15 amino acids. Here the CDR3 reads CASRRFQGAGNTIYF. Written as DNA, the CDR3 is TGTGCCAGCAGGCGATTCCAGGGGGCCGGAAACACCATATATTTT.